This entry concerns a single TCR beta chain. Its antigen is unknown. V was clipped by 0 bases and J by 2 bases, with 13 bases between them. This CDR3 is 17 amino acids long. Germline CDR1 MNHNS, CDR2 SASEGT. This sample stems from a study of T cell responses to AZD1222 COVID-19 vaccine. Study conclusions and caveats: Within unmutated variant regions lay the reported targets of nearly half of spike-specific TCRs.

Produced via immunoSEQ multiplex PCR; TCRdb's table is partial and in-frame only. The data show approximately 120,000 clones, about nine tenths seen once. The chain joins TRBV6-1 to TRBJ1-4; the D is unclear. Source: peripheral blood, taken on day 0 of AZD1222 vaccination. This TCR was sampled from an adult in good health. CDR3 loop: CASSEARVRLTNEKLFF. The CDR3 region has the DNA TGTGCCAGCAGTGAAGCGAGGGTTAGACTCACTAATGAAAAACTGTTTTTT.